Presented here are 5 T cell receptor beta chains from one specimen sequenced in a study of blood T cell repertoires in COVID-19. Assay used: immunoSEQ multiplex PCR; TCRdb lists only in-frame clones, some missing. Altogether roughly 670,000 clones are present, about nine tenths being singletons, with the ten largest covering under 0.3%. The sample consisted of peripheral blood. These receptor sequences come from a woman younger than 35 with acute or convalescent COVID-19.

The chain has TRBV7-9 and TRBJ2-2; 9 bases align to TRBD1. The length of the CDR3 is 16 residues. Unmatched junction bases numbered 9, after V lost 6 bases and J lost 4 bases. CDR1 is SEHNR and CDR2 is FQNEAQ in the germline V gene (reference sequence). CDR3 sequence: CASRLQGASGTGELFF. The CDR3 DNA is TGTGCCAGCAGGTTACAGGGGGCGTCGGGCACCGGGGAGCTGTTTTTT.

V is TRBV24-1 and J is TRBJ2-3, with a weak D call TRBD2 (6 bases). The V and J ends lost 9 bases and 0 bases respectively, with 9 bases between them. The CDR3 is 13 amino acids. Germline V gives CDR1 KGHDR, CDR2 SFDVKD. CDR3 sequence: CATLAPSTDTQYF. The CDR3 region has the DNA TGTGCCACCCTAGCGCCTAGCACAGATACGCAGTATTTT.

This chain joins TRBV9 and TRBJ2-3, with 10 positions matching TRBD2. The V segment lost 4 bases and the J segment 6 bases; nucleotides outside the gene matches: 5. CDR3 length equals 14 residues. In germline, CDR1 is SGDLS, CDR2 YYNGEE. In DNA form, the CDR3 reads TGTGCCAGCAGCATCAGCGGGGGGGTGGATACGCAGTATTTT. Translated: CASSISGGVDTQYF.

The chain is built from TRBV19 and TRBJ2-7; D is perhaps TRBD2 (5 bases). The V and J ends lost 0 bases and 0 bases respectively, with 15 bases between them. This CDR3 is built from 17 residues. Germline CDR1 LNHDA, CDR2 SQIVND (reference sequence). Here the CDR3 DNA reads TGTGCCAGTAGTATAGATGGAGGCGGGTACAGCTCCTACGAGCAGTACTTC. Translating gives CASSIDGGGYSSYEQYF.

V usage is TRBV19 and J usage is TRBJ1-5; 7 nucleotides match TRBD1. The V segment lost 5 bases and the J segment 5 bases; nucleotides outside the gene matches: 9. This CDR3 is 15 amino acids long. Germline CDR1 LNHDA, CDR2 SQIVND (reference sequence). CDR3 sequence reads: CASSSPGTAYQPQHF. CDR3 sequence (DNA): TGTGCCAGTAGTTCCCCCGGGACAGCTTATCAGCCCCAGCATTTT.